This T cell receptor (beta chain) was found in a study of memory CD4+ T cells and cytomegalovirus serostatus. Study overall: This sample comes from healthy Belgian adults, fewer than ten CMV seropositive, some 22 seronegative. General study points: Median bootstrapped AUC for CMV status was around 0.96 originally, around 0.91 US-trained.

Concerning this clone: What it binds is not known.

Single viable CD3+CD4+CD8-CD45RO+ cells were sorted as the memory CD4+ T cells. The CDR3 is 14 residues long. V was trimmed by 4 bases and J by 4 bases, leaving 14 bases between them. Germline assignment: CDR1 SGDLS and CDR2 YYNGEE. In the original analysis: After removing out-of-frame reads, under 2.5 million distinct TCRbeta sequences remained. Only in-frame clones appear in the TCRdb table, and some are missing; sequencing was by immunoSEQ multiplex PCR. V and J calls plus clone size are reproduced from that table; the DNA served to infer D and trimming. This sample has about 59,000 clones; 80% to 85% occur once, and the top ten carry 0.8% to 1.2%.

This sequence joins TRBV9 and TRBJ2-5; D gene unclear. This TCR derives from an adult in good health and CMV-seronegative. Sequenced: memory CD4+ T cells from blood. The CDR3 here is CASSPLFGRETQYF. CDR3 bases: TGTGCCAGCAGCCCCTTATTTGGCCGAGAGACCCAGTACTTC.